This TCR beta chain was retrieved from a study of OX40 agonist ivuxolimab in advanced cancers. Regarding the study in general: Ivuxolimab was a fully human IgG2 agonistic monoclonal antibody targeting the costimulatory receptor OX40 (CD134). The dose-escalation cohort was 80% to 90% male with a mean age of about 54 years, ranging from about 20 to 80. The purpose of peripheral TCRbeta sequencing was to test whether ivuxolimab changed TCR sequence diversity and led to clonal T-cell expansion. Intravenous ivuxolimab was administered to patients every 2 weeks at six dose levels: 0.01, 0.1, 0.3, 1.5, 3 and 10 mg/kg. The monotherapy dose-escalation portion (N ≈ 50 patients) of the phase I ivuxolimab trial is reported in the paper. Of the roughly 52 dose-escalation patients, hepatocellular carcinoma was present in 19, melanoma in roughly 15, renal cell carcinoma in 9 and head and neck cancer in 9. Three dose-escalation patients achieved partial responses, one with hepatocellular carcinoma and two with cutaneous melanoma. Prior anti-PD-1, anti-PD-L1 or anti-CTLA-4 therapy was permitted, and less than 45% of dose-escalation patients had received checkpoint inhibitors.

Patients with a history of autoimmune disease or receiving systemic immunosuppression were excluded from the trial. Peripheral blood for TCR sequencing was collected from all dose cohorts at baseline, on cycle 4 day 1, and on cycle 7 day 1. The samples were taken from a phase I, first-in-human, multicenter, open-label dose-escalation trial of ivuxolimab. The trial enrolled adults with locally advanced or metastatic head and neck squamous cell, hepatocellular, melanoma or renal cell carcinoma. Before TCR sequencing, CD4+ T cells and CD8+ T cells were sorted from peripheral blood as separate populations. Note on this clone: This receptor's antigen is unknown. There are no base qualities to consult, and no much larger clone falls within one base.

To sequence the TCRbeta CDR3 region, genomic DNA was isolated from the sorted cells. TCRbeta CDR3 regions were sequenced using the immunoSEQ Assay. The clones in this table, taken by TCRdb from immuneACCESS, are in-frame only. Not every clone is retained; where verified, under half of the shortfall comes from an unresolved V gene, and the cause of the rest is unknown. A total of roughly 90,000 clones appear in this sample, 85% to 95% of them only once. About 2.6% of the sample rests with the top ten. Cut back by 5 bases and 5 bases, the V and J ends lie 15 bases apart. Based on the germline V gene, the CDR1 and CDR2 sequences are SGHAT and FQNNGV. The CDR3 starts with the cysteine, ends with the phenylalanine, and has 14 residues. Left in the record is the CDR3 DNA by itself, 42 bases read in frame from the first base. Study-wide conclusions, independent of this receptor: In the 0.1-3.0 mg/kg groups, partial responders had among the lowest normalized peripheral clonal expansion, particularly in CD8+ T cells. Low levels of normalized T-cell clonal expansion were also seen in some patients who did not respond. On average, CD8+ T cells showed more expanded clones than CD4+ T cells after ivuxolimab. The antigen specificity of the clonally expanded peripheral T cells was not determined. At doses of 0.1 to 3.0 mg/kg, clonal expansion of both CD4+ and CD8+ T cells in blood was seen between baseline and week 6.

The source was CD4+ or CD8+ T cells sorted from blood, collected in a trial of the OX40 agonist ivuxolimab. The sequence joins TRBV11-2 to TRBJ2-5; the D call is possibly TRBD1 or TRBD2, each sharing 5 bases. The sequence derives from an adult with an advanced solid tumor such as melanoma, head and neck, liver or kidney cancer. The nucleotide sequence reads TGTGCCAGCAGCCGCAGGGAGATGAGGGAGACCCAGTACTTC. The translation is CASSRREMRETQYF.